A single sample is the source of the 26 T cell receptor beta chains below, sequenced in a study of T cell clonality in common variable immunodeficiency. Profiled with immunoSEQ multiplex PCR; TCRdb holds only in-frame clones, not every one. The sample includes under 35,000 clones, none of them occurring once. Source material: peripheral blood mononuclear cells. These receptor sequences come from a person aged 18 to 75 in good health.

This clone showed up many times. The DNA ends 3 residues before the CDR3 does, and the rest of the CDR3 is filled in from the germline J gene. This chain joins TRBV5-1 and TRBJ1-4; the D is unclear. This CDR3 has 15 amino acids. V dropped 6 bases and J dropped 0 bases, with 12 bases sitting between them. In germline, CDR1 is SGHRS, CDR2 YFSETQ. CDR3 in amino acids: CASTHKPATNEKLFF. The CDR3 DNA, read in part, is TGCGCCAGCACGCACAAACCCGCAACTAATGAAAAA.

This clone was counted many times. From the germline J gene comes the end of the CDR3, since the read stops 3 residues before it. This rearrangement joins TRBV7-6 to TRBJ2-5; unclear D gene. The CDR3 is 16 residues long. Germline V lookup: CDR1 SGHVS, CDR2 FNYEAQ. Deletions cut 5 bases from V and 1 base from J, with 17 bases between. The DNA read from the CDR3 is TGTGCCAGCAGCCCCTCCTCATCTCTCAGCCAAGAGACC. It yields the protein CASSPSSSLSQET. The entire CDR3 is CASSPSSSLSQETQYF.

This clone came up many times. The read ends 3 residues before the CDR3 terminus; that terminus is restored from the germline J gene. This chain uses TRBV20-1 with TRBJ2-1; 7 bases match TRBD2. Germline lookup yields CDR1 DFQATT and CDR2 SNEGSKA (reference sequence). The CDR3 is 14 residues long. Trimming at V came to 3 bases and at J to 0 bases, leaving 2 bases not matched to a gene. The CDR3 is CSASKRGSYNEQFF. The part of the CDR3 DNA that was read is TGCAGTGCTAGTAAGCGGGGCTCCTACAATGAG.

This clone was found many times. The DNA ends 3 residues before the CDR3 does, and the rest of the CDR3 is filled in from the germline J gene. This rearrangement joins TRBV6-1 to TRBJ2-7; 11 bases match TRBD1. V trimming: 4 bases; J trimming: 5 bases; junction bases outside the gene matches: 7. This CDR3 has 15 residues. In germline, CDR1 is MNHNS, CDR2 SASEGT. CDR3 residues: CASSGDRGSSDEQYF. The covered CDR3 bases are TGTGCCAGCAGTGGGGACAGGGGGAGCTCGGACGAG.

Concerning this clone itself: The read ends 3 residues before the CDR3 terminus; that terminus is restored from the germline J gene. J is TRBJ2-3 and V is TRBV7-6, with TRBD2 identical over 15 bases. The CDR3 sequence is 16 residues long. Germline values: CDR1 SGHVS, CDR2 FNYEAQ. CDR3 DNA, as far as it was read: TGTGCCAGCAGCTCAACCGGGACTAGCGGGAGGAGGACG. Amino acids: CASSSTGTSGRRT. The CDR3 reads in full as CASSSTGTSGRRTQYF.

Notes on this clone: Germline is not matched at one junction end, which may reflect a read error. The sequenced fragment ends 3 residues before the CDR3 boundary, so the rest is inferred from the germline J gene. V and J are TRBV29-1 and TRBJ2-7; TRBD2 matches 7 bases. The CDR3 consists of 15 residues. Germline V gives CDR1 SQVTM, CDR2 ANQGSEA. The chain's CDR3 is CSVKDRRGSSYEQYF. The CDR3 bases that were read are TGCAGCGTTAAAGATCGGCGGGGGAGCTCCTACGAG.

This clone was picked up many times. The CDR3 end falls 3 residues outside the read, so it is completed with the germline J gene. V usage is TRBV12-3 or TRBV12-4 and J usage is TRBJ2-3; 7 bases are a match to TRBD2. V was clipped by 1 base and J by 3 bases; unmatched bases: 4. This CDR3 has 15 amino acids. CDR3 amino acids: CASSLELARTDTQYF. Partial CDR3 DNA: TGTGCCAGCAGTTTAGAACTAGCGCGAACAGATACG.

This clone showed up many times. From the germline J gene comes the end of the CDR3, since the read stops 3 residues before it. This chain uses TRBV7-9 with TRBJ2-7; D ambiguous. CDR1 is SEHNR, CDR2 FQNEAQ, per germline (reference sequence). V lost 4 bases, J lost 5 bases, and 15 bases lay in between. The CDR3 loop spans 14 amino acids. The DNA read from the CDR3 is TGTGCCAGCAGCTCCGACAAGCATTACCACGAG. Its translation: CASSSDKHYHE. The CDR3 in full is CASSSDKHYHEQYF. The whole variable domain, remainder taken from reference TRBV7-9 and TRBJ2-7, is DTGVSQNPRHKITKRGQNVTFRCDPISEHNRLYWYRQTLGQGPEFLTYFQNEAQLEKSRLLSDRFSAERPKGSFSTLEIQRTEQGDSAMYLCASSSDKHYHEQYFGPGTRLTVT.

This clone has ten or more counts. The read halts 3 residues ahead of the CDR3 end, with the missing end drawn from the germline J gene. The chain carries TRBV20-1 and TRBJ2-1; 12 nucleotides line up with TRBD2. The trim removed 7 bases at V and 6 bases at J, leaving 10 bases unmatched. The CDR3 sequence is 15 residues long. CDR1 and CDR2 from the germline V gene are DFQATT and SNEGSKA (reference sequence). Partial CDR3 DNA: TGCAGTGTTTCTCCGACTAGCGGGAGCTCCAATGAG. It encodes CSVSPTSGSSNE. Given in full, the CDR3 is CSVSPTSGSSNEQFF.

Details on this clone: Given a much more abundant clone one base away, this may be a read error. The read stops 3 residues short of the end of the CDR3; the missing end is completed from the germline J gene. The rearrangement uses TRBV13 and TRBJ2-5, with TRBD2 matching 16 bases. Germline CDR1 reads PRHDT; CDR2 reads FYEKMQ (reference sequence). The CDR3 spans 16 residues. CDR3: CASSWGLAGGTDTQYF. The CDR3 bases that were read are TGTGCCAGCAGCTGGGGACTAGCGGGGGGGACAGATACC.

The table lists this clone with a few counts. A much bigger clone sits one base away, suggesting this may be a read error. The read ends 3 residues shy of where the CDR3 ends; the end is completed using the germline J gene. The chain is built from TRBV19 and TRBJ1-4; TRBD1 matches at 10 bases. Germline lookup yields CDR1 LNHDA and CDR2 SQIVND (reference sequence). CDR3 size: 16 residues. The CDR3 sequence is CATTPRDRGGANVLFF. The CDR3 DNA, read in part, is TGTGCCACCACACCCCGGGACAGGGGTGGGGCCAACGTA.

This clone was observed at least ten times. With the read ending 3 residues before the CDR3 end, the germline J gene is used to fill in that end. The chain has TRBV30 and TRBJ2-1; 7 bases map to TRBD2. Germline V gene lookup returns CDR1 GTSNPN and CDR2 SVGIG (reference sequence). Trimming cost V 0 bases and J 9 bases; bases outside gene matches: 8. This CDR3 comprises 14 residues. Incomplete CDR3 DNA: TGTGCCTGGAGTGTACTGGCGGGAGATGGTGAG. This translates into CAWSVLAGDGE. The whole CDR3 is CAWSVLAGDGEQFF. The variable domain in full, completed from reference TRBV30 and TRBJ2-1, reads SQTIHQWPATLVQPVGSPLSLECTVEGTSNPNLYWYRQAAGRGLQLLFYSVGIGQISSEVPQNLSASRPQDRQFILSSKKLLLSDSGFYLCAWSVLAGDGEQFFGPGTRLTVL.

There are many counts of this clone. The read ends 3 residues early relative to the CDR3; the germline J gene fills the gap. V usage is TRBV20-1 and J usage is TRBJ2-3; 12 bases agree with TRBD2. The ends lost 1 base at V and 0 bases at J; junction bases unmatched: 5. The CDR3 consists of 17 residues. CDR1 and CDR2 from the germline V gene are DFQATT and SNEGSKA (reference sequence). The chain's CDR3 is CSARGPSGRESTDTQYF. The sequenced part of the CDR3 DNA is TGCAGTGCTAGAGGCCCTAGCGGGAGGGAGAGCACAGATACG.

This clone was observed many times. The read stops 3 residues short of the end of the CDR3; the missing end is completed from the germline J gene. The chain couples TRBV5-4 to TRBJ2-2; perhaps TRBD1 as D (6 bases). The CDR3 length is 16 residues. Trimming stripped 0 bases from V and 5 bases from J, with 14 bases between. Germline V gives CDR1 SGHNT, CDR2 YYREEE (reference sequence). CDR3 sequence reads: CASSLGSGEYTGELFF. Incomplete CDR3 DNA: TGTGCCAGCAGCTTGGGCTCAGGGGAGTATACCGGGGAG.

Many counts were recorded for this clone. The read comes to an end 3 residues before the CDR3 does, leaving the germline J gene to fill in the end. This chain joins TRBV2 and TRBJ2-2; D may be TRBD1 (6 bases). The CDR3 covers 15 residues. Between the trimmed V and J ends, which lost 7 bases and 0 bases, there was a span of 12 bases. Germline CDR1 is SNHLY and CDR2 is FYNNEI. The CDR3 loop is CASTFRQANTGELFF. The CDR3 DNA, read in part, is TGTGCCAGCACCTTTAGACAGGCGAACACCGGGGAG. The full variable domain, in which reference TRBV2 and TRBJ2-2 provide the parts outside the CDR3, is EPEVTQTPSHQVTQMGQEVILRCVPISNHLYFYWYRQILGQKVEFLVSFYNNEISEKSEIFDDQFSVERPDGSNFTLKIRSTKLEDSAMYFCASTFRQANTGELFFGEGSRLTVL.

This clone was observed at least ten times. Read coverage stops 3 residues before the CDR3 terminus; the germline J gene supplies the remainder. The gene calls are TRBV29-1 and TRBJ1-4, with 7 nucleotides matching TRBD1. The V gene end was trimmed by 4 bases and the J gene end by 7 bases; junction bases not matched to a gene: 6. Germline-derived CDR1 and CDR2 are SQVTM and ANQGSEA. This CDR3 has 13 amino acids. The CDR3 protein is CSVARQGSEKLFF. Incomplete CDR3 DNA: TGCAGCGTTGCCCGACAGGGTAGTGAAAAA.

This clone was seen many times. The DNA ends 3 residues before the CDR3 does, and the rest of the CDR3 is filled in from the germline J gene. This rearrangement joins TRBV19 to TRBJ2-7; TRBD1 matches at 11 bases. The CDR3 is made up of 15 amino acids. The germline gives CDR1 LNHDA, CDR2 SQIVND (reference sequence). Trimming at V came to 5 bases and at J to 2 bases, leaving 5 bases not matched to a gene. The DNA read from the CDR3 is TGTGCCAGTAGTCTAGGACAGGGGGCTGCCTACGAG. Encoded protein: CASSLGQGAAYE. The whole CDR3 reads CASSLGQGAAYEQYF.

This clone was recorded many times. The missing CDR3 end, 3 residues past where the read stops, is filled in from the germline J gene. This chain links TRBV6-2 or TRBV6-3 with TRBJ2-7; 9 bases match TRBD1. The length of the CDR3 is 15 residues. CDR1 and CDR2 from the germline V gene are MNHEY and SVGEGT. V lost 6 bases, J lost 4 bases, and 10 bases stayed unmatched. The sequenced part of the CDR3 DNA is TGTGCCAGCAGACAACGCGGGACAGGGTCGTACGAG. Protein sequence: CASRQRGTGSYE. The complete CDR3 sequence is CASRQRGTGSYEQYF.

There are many counts of this clone. Read coverage stops 3 residues before the CDR3 terminus; the germline J gene supplies the remainder. The rearrangement uses TRBV7-2 and TRBJ1-1; D is possibly TRBD1 (6 bases). This CDR3 has 15 residues. V was pared by 5 bases and J by 1 base, with 14 bases between. Germline CDR1 and CDR2: SGHTA and FQGNSA. The CDR3 loop is CASSGRGQRNTEAFF. Partial CDR3 DNA: TGTGCCAGCAGCGGCCGAGGACAGAGGAACACTGAA.

This clone was counted ten times or more. Read coverage stops 3 residues before the CDR3 terminus; the germline J gene supplies the remainder. V is TRBV20-1 and J is TRBJ1-2, with D maybe TRBD1 (6 bases). The CDR3 runs to 18 residues. CDR1 is DFQATT and CDR2 is SNEGSKA in the germline V gene (reference sequence). The V and J ends lost 0 bases and 7 bases respectively, with 27 bases between them. CDR3 DNA, as far as it was read: TGCAGTGCTAGAGATCGGTTGACAGGATTCCTACCTCATTCTGGC. Encoded protein: CSARDRLTGFLPHSG. The entire CDR3 sequence reads CSARDRLTGFLPHSGYTF.

For this clone: The CDR3 goes on 3 residues after the read ends, and that part is filled in from the germline J gene. This chain joins TRBV7-9 and TRBJ2-3, with D possibly TRBD1 on 6 matching bases. The CDR3 length is 14 residues. Germline values: CDR1 SEHNR, CDR2 FQNEAQ (reference sequence). CDR3: CASSLYRVGETQYF. The sequenced part of the CDR3 DNA is TGTGCCAGCAGCTTGTACAGGGTAGGGGAGACG.

This clone was recorded at least ten times. The CDR3 is cut off 3 residues early in the read; its end comes from the germline J gene. The rearrangement uses TRBV20-1 and TRBJ2-5; 9 bases match TRBD2. Germline-derived CDR1 and CDR2 are DFQATT and SNEGSKA (reference sequence). V lost 7 bases to trimming and J lost 5 bases; unmatched junction nucleotides: 11. This CDR3 spans 14 amino acids. The CDR3 bases that were read are TGCAGTGTTCCGGGCGGGGGGGCCGGGGAGACC. Translation: CSVPGGGAGET. The CDR3, in full, reads CSVPGGGAGETQYF.

This clone was found a few times. The read halts 3 residues ahead of the CDR3 end, with the missing end drawn from the germline J gene. The rearrangement uses TRBV7-6 and TRBJ2-3, with 8 bases that match TRBD2. This CDR3 spans 13 amino acids. Germline V gives CDR1 SGHVS, CDR2 FNYEAQ. CDR3 DNA (partial): TGTGCCAGCTGCGCGGGAGGCAGAGAGACG. Translated, it gives CASCAGGRET. The CDR3, in full, reads CASCAGGRETQYF. Based on the CDR3 plus reference TRBV7-6 and TRBJ2-3, the full variable domain is GAGVSQSPRYKVTKRGQDVALRCDPISGHVSLYWYRQALGQGPEFLTYFNYEAQQDKSGLPNDRFSAERPEGSISTLTIQRTEQRDSAMYRCASCAGGRETQYFGPGTRLTVL.

This clone has ten or more counts. The read ends 3 residues shy of where the CDR3 ends; the end is completed using the germline J gene. The V and J genes are TRBV5-1 and TRBJ2-5, with D maybe TRBD1 (5 bases). The CDR3 sequence is 14 residues long. Germline assignment: CDR1 SGHRS and CDR2 YFSETQ. The V and J ends lost 1 base and 3 bases respectively, with 10 bases between them. The CDR3 loop is CASSLLGQKETQYF. The CDR3 DNA, read in part, is TGCGCCAGCAGCTTGTTGGGGCAGAAAGAGACC.

This clone was observed many times. The same CDR3 is also encoded by other DNA sequences in this sample. The CDR3 loop is CATSARLGLAGGTDTQYF. The CDR3 DNA, read in part, is TGTGCCACCAGTGCTAGGTTAGGACTAGCGGGAGGCACAGATACG. The chain combines TRBV24-1 with TRBJ2-3, with 13 bases aligning to TRBD2. With the read ending 3 residues before the CDR3 end, the germline J gene is used to fill in that end. Germline assignment: CDR1 KGHDR and CDR2 SFDVKD. This CDR3 region has 18 residues. The J segment lost 1 base and the V segment lost 5 bases, leaving 8 bases of the junction unmatched.

There are many counts of this clone. From the germline J gene comes the end of the CDR3, since the read stops 3 residues before it. The rearrangement uses TRBV4-1 and TRBJ2-3; TRBD1 aligns across 7 bases. This CDR3 comprises 13 residues. The V and J ends lost 6 bases and 5 bases, in that order; junction bases with no gene match: 5. Germline V CDR1 and CDR2: MGHRA, YSYEKL. This CDR3 reads CASSSRGIDTQYF. The DNA read from the CDR3 is TGCGCCAGCAGTTCCAGGGGGATAGATACG.